This T cell receptor (beta chain) was obtained from a study of a mutant IDH1 vaccine in newly diagnosed glioma. Overall study context: The treated group averaged about 44 years old and was roughly 62% male, roughly 40% female. Pretreatment consisted of radiotherapy, temozolomide, or both, with most receiving both.

As to time point: baseline, week 1 (first vaccination visit). Treatment noted: pre-vaccination baseline after standard-of-care therapy. Donor tumors were new WHO grade 3 or 4 IDH1-mutant, ATRX-lost astrocytomas. In regard to this clone: No antigen is known for it.

Study conclusions and caveats: Of the patients, 80% to 95% had vaccine-induced immune responses.

Measured with immunoSEQ multiplex PCR; TCRdb has only the in-frame clones, and not every one. The sample has tens of thousands of clones, roughly 80% seen once. The CDR3 has 16 amino acids. The V gene's germline CDR1 is LNHDA and CDR2 SQIVND (reference sequence). The junction had 8 bases not matched to a gene; V was cut back by 3 bases and J by 1 base. This TCR was sampled from a woman in her 50s with glioma. V is TRBV19 and J is TRBJ1-1; 7 positions agree with TRBD1. This material consisted of PBMCs, taken from a glioma patient treated with radiotherapy, temozolomide or both. CDR3 protein: CASSIGKGASNTEAFF. The CDR3 nucleotides read TGTGCCAGTAGTATTGGAAAGGGGGCCTCGAACACTGAAGCTTTCTTT.